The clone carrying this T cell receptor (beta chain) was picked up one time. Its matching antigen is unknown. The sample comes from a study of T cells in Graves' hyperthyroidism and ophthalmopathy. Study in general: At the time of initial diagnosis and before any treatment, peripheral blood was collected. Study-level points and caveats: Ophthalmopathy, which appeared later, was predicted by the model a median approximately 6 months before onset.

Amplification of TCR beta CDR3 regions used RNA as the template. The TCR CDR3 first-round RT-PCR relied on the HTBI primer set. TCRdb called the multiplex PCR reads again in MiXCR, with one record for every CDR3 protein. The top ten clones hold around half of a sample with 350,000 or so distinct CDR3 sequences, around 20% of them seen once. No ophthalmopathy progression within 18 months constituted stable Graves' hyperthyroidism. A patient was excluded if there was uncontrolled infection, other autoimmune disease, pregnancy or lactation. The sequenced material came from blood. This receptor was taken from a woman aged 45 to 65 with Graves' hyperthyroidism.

The CDR3: CASKTGPLYEQYF. DNA for the CDR3: TGTGCCAGCAAAACGGGACCGCTCTACGAGCAGTACTTC. V gene TRBV6-1 combines with J gene TRBJ2-7; possibly TRBD1 or TRBD2 for D (5 bases each). V gave up 7 bases and J gave up 3 bases, with 13 bases separating them. The CDR3 is made up of 13 amino acids. From germline, CDR1 is MNHNS and CDR2 SASEGT.